The clone carrying this T cell receptor (beta chain) has only a few counts. TCRdb keeps only in-frame clones here, not all; method: immunoSEQ multiplex PCR. The sample records 150,000 or so clones, roughly nine tenths being singletons. Between the trimmed V and J ends, which lost 2 bases and 7 bases, there was a span of 15 bases. The V gene's germline CDR1 is SGHNT and CDR2 YYREEE (reference sequence). The CDR3 totals 14 residues. This record belongs to a study of blood T cell repertoires in COVID-19. The chain is built from TRBV5-4 and TRBJ1-2; D may be TRBD1 (6 bases). This TCR was recovered from a middle-aged woman who had been exposed to COVID-19. The sequencing sample was made of PBMCs or T cells enriched from blood (not recorded which). The CDR3, as DNA: TGTGCCAGCAGCTTATTGACAGGCGGGGGTGGCTACACCTTC. This encodes CASSLLTGGGGYTF.